Presented here are 8 T cell receptor beta chains from one specimen sequenced in a study of T-cell memory formation after mild COVID-19. TCRdb analysed the 5' RACE reads with MiXCR anew, one entry per CDR3 protein. The sample yields about 140,000 distinct CDR3 sequences, roughly 15% seen once. Sequencing was done on a sample of PBMCs or a T cell subset sorted from them (not recorded which). Every receptor here comes from an adult woman who had mild COVID-19 (a few samples of this study predate the infection). Cell type and time point are not known.

The V call is TRBV7-6, the J call TRBJ2-1; 8 bases map to TRBD2. Germline-derived CDR1 and CDR2 are SGHVS and FNYEAQ. The CDR3 covers 18 residues. V lost 5 bases, J lost 1 base, and 13 bases stayed unmatched. CDR3 in amino acids: CASSVRYQRGPSYNEQFF. The CDR3 DNA reads as TGTGCCAGCAGCGTTAGATATCAGCGGGGGCCTTCCTACAATGAGCAGTTCTTC.

The chain has TRBV7-2 and TRBJ2-7; 7 bases fit TRBD1. The germline CDR1 and CDR2 sequences are SGHTA and FQGNSA. Trimming at V came to 7 bases and at J to 4 bases, leaving 10 bases not matched to a gene. CDR3 length: 14 residues. The CDR3, as DNA: TGTGCCAGCAACGCAGGGGGTTCTCGGTACGAGCAGTACTTC. This sequence encodes CASNAGGSRYEQYF.

This clonotype has more than one count but fewer than ten. The chain is built from TRBV4-3 and TRBJ2-1; 10 nucleotides match TRBD2. CDR3 size: 16 residues. Germline CDR1 LGHNA, CDR2 YSLEER. Trimming took 1 base from V and 7 from J; bases not matched to a gene: 7. CDR3 sequence reads: CASSQGKGLARNEQFF. CDR3 in DNA: TGCGCCAGCAGCCAAGGAAAGGGACTAGCGAGGAATGAGCAGTTCTTC.

This clonotype showed up just a few times. J is TRBJ1-6 and V is TRBV5-1; perhaps TRBD1 as D (6 bases). This CDR3 comprises 13 residues. Trimming stripped 3 bases from V and 8 bases from J, with 9 bases between. Germline CDR1 reads SGHRS; CDR2 reads YFSETQ. The CDR3 DNA is TGCGCCAGCAGCTCGGACAGTTATTCACCCCTCCACTTT. This sequence encodes CASSSDSYSPLHF.

This chain connects TRBV5-1 to TRBJ2-7, with D maybe TRBD1 (5 bases). Germline V gene lookup returns CDR1 SGHRS and CDR2 YFSETQ. CDR3 length equals 14 residues. Trimming stripped 4 bases from V and 0 bases from J, with 11 bases between. CDR3 sequence: CASSAVTVSYEQYF. The CDR3 DNA follows: TGCGCCAGCAGCGCGGTGACAGTCTCCTACGAGCAGTACTTC. Filled out from reference TRBV5-1 and TRBJ2-7, the complete variable domain reads KAGVTQTPRYLIKTRGQQVTLSCSPISGHRSVSWYQQTPGQGLQFLFEYFSETQRNKGNFPGRFSGRQFSNSRSEMNVSTLELGDSALYLCASSAVTVSYEQYFGPGTRLTVT.

V is TRBV7-2 and J is TRBJ2-1, with 7 bases lining up with TRBD2. V gave up 2 bases and J gave up 0 bases; unmatched junction bases: 7. The CDR3 has 17 amino acids. Germline values: CDR1 SGHTA, CDR2 FQGNSA. The CDR3 nucleotides read TGTGCCAGCAGCTTAACAAGCGGGGCCTCCTCCTACAATGAGCAGTTCTTC. Amino acids: CASSLTSGASSYNEQFF.

The chain uses TRBV24-1 and TRBJ2-3; the D is unclear. CDR3 length equals 13 residues. Per the germline V gene, CDR1 is KGHDR and CDR2 is SFDVKD. Trimming removed 1 base at V and 2 bases at J, with 3 bases between. The CDR3 region has the DNA TGTGCCACCAGTGATTTTACCACAGATACGCAGTATTTT. Translation gives CATSDFTTDTQYF.

This clonotype was seen a handful of times. This chain joins TRBV5-5 and TRBJ2-5, with TRBD2 matching 12 bases. The CDR3 loop spans 16 amino acids. The ends lost 4 bases at V and 3 bases at J; junction bases unmatched: 7. Germline CDR1 and CDR2: SGHKS and YYEKEE (reference sequence). The CDR3 bases are TGTGCCAGCAGCCCGGGACTAGCGGGCCGCAAAGAGACCCAGTACTTC. Its protein product is CASSPGLAGRKETQYF.